Shown below are 8 T cell receptor beta chains from a single sample sequenced in a study of cytomegalovirus exposure and HLA in healthy donors. The PCR used 60 Vbeta and 13 Jbeta primers. The table came from immunoSEQ multiplex PCR; TCRdb's copy has only in-frame clones and leaves some out. The sample has 150,000 to 200,000 clones, roughly 87% seen once; the top ten hold roughly 4.3%. The sample comprised PBMCs. These receptors were obtained from a man aged 45-60 years in good health and CMV-seropositive.

This clone appeared a single time. The junction departs from germline at one end; a sequencing error may be responsible. This chain joins TRBV29-1 and TRBJ2-5; D is ambiguous. This CDR3 has 12 residues. CDR1 and CDR2 from the germline V gene are SQVTM and ANQGSEA. The CDR3 bases are TGCAGCGCTGAATATAGTGGAGAGACCCAGTACTTC. Amino acids: CSAEYSGETQYF. Together with reference TRBV29-1 and TRBJ2-5, the CDR3 gives the full variable domain: SAVISQKPSRDICQRGTSLTIQCQVDSQVTMMFWYRQQPGQSLTLIATANQGSEATYESGFVIDKFPISRPNLTFSTLTVSNMSPEDSSIYLCSAEYSGETQYFGPGTRLLVL.

This chain connects TRBV28 to TRBJ1-4, with 8 bases that match TRBD1. The V segment lost 7 bases and the J segment 6 bases; nucleotides outside the gene matches: 1. The CDR3 loop spans 12 amino acids. Germline lookup yields CDR1 MDHEN and CDR2 SYDVKM. The CDR3 region is CASMTGDEKLFF. CDR3 in DNA: TGTGCCAGCATGACAGGGGATGAAAAACTGTTTTTT.

The chain is built from TRBV9 and TRBJ2-3; no definite D call. Germline CDR1 SGDLS, CDR2 YYNGEE. Deletions cut 2 bases from V and 2 bases from J, with 12 bases between. The CDR3 has 15 residues. The CDR3 coding sequence is TGTGCCAGCAGCGTTGGTTCAGTTTCCACAGATACGCAGTATTTT. Its protein product is CASSVGSVSTDTQYF.

CDR3 coding DNA: TGTGCCAGCAGCCCTAGCGGGGCCTCCTACAATGAGCAGTTCTTC. Protein sequence: CASSPSGASYNEQFF. The rearrangement joins TRBV2 to TRBJ2-1; 9 nucleotides align to TRBD2. The V segment lost 6 bases and the J segment 0 bases; nucleotides outside the gene matches: 3. Germline-derived CDR1 and CDR2 are SNHLY and FYNNEI. The CDR3 has 15 amino acids.

The gene calls are TRBV6-6 and TRBJ1-2; possibly TRBD1 for D (6 bases). Germline CDR1 reads MNHNY; CDR2 reads SVGAGI (reference sequence). Trimming took off 4 bases at V and 8 bases at J, with 17 bases between the two ends. The CDR3 is made up of 14 amino acids. The CDR3 DNA follows: TGTGCCAGCAGTTGGGGGTTGGGGGCCGGGGGCTACACCTTC. Encoded protein: CASSWGLGAGGYTF.

V and J are TRBV4-3 and TRBJ1-6; no reliable D call. The CDR3 contains 18 residues. V was trimmed by 0 bases and J by 11 bases, leaving 23 bases between them. Germline values: CDR1 LGHNA, CDR2 YSLEER. The CDR3 protein is CASSQDLTADTRHAPLHF. The CDR3 coding sequence is TGCGCCAGCAGCCAAGATTTAACTGCTGACACCCGCCACGCACCCCTCCACTTT.

The J gene is TRBJ1-3, the V gene TRBV9; 7 bases line up with TRBD1. Germline V gene data show CDR1 as SGDLS and CDR2 as YYNGEE. The trim removed 4 bases at V and 2 bases at J, leaving 3 bases unmatched. This CDR3 contains 14 residues. The DNA of the CDR3 is TGTGCCAGCAGCTTCGGGACAGCTGGAAACACCATATATTTT. Protein: CASSFGTAGNTIYF.

In its sample, this clone was seen a few times. The chain links TRBV29-1 to TRBJ2-5, with TRBD1 identical over 8 bases. TRBJ2-7 explains the end of the DNA better; the J call may be wrong. In germline, CDR1 is SQVTM, CDR2 ANQGSEA. The CDR3 spans 12 residues. This CDR3 is CSVGTGSYEQYF. In DNA, the CDR3 is TGCAGCGTTGGGACAGGGAGCTACGAGCAGTACTTC.